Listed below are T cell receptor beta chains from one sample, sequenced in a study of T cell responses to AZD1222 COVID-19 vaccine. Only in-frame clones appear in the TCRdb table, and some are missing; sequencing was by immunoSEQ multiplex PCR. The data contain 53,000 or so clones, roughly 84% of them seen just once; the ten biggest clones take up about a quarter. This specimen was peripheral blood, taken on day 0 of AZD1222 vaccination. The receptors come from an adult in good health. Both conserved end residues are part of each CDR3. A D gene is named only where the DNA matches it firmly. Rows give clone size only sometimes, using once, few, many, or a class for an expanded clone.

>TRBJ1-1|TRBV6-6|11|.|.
CASSRDGEAFF
TGTGCCAGCAGTCGAGACGGAGAAGCTTTCTTT
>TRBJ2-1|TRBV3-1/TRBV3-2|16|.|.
CASSHTRPGKDNEQFF
TGTGCCAGCAGCCACACACGACCGGGAAAAGACAATGAGCAGTTCTTC
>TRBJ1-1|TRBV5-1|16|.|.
CASSSHPETGKVEAFF
TGCGCCAGCAGCTCCCACCCGGAAACAGGGAAGGTTGAAGCTTTCTTT
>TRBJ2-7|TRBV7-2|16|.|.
CASSLEALVGSREQYF
TGTGCCAGCAGCTTAGAGGCTCTGGTAGGGTCCCGCGAGCAGTACTTC
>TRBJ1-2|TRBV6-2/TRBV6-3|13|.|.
CASSPQGNYGYTF
TGTGCCAGCAGTCCCCAGGGGAACTATGGCTACACCTTC
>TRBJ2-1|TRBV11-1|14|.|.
CASSPGRSYNEQFF
TGTGCCAGCAGCCCTGGACGCTCCTACAATGAGCAGTTCTTC
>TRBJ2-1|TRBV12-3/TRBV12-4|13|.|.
CASRQLVNNEQFF
TGTGCCAGCAGACAACTAGTGAACAATGAGCAGTTCTTC
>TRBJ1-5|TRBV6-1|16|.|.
CASSEVAGMSNQPQHF
TGTGCCAGCAGTGAAGTGGCTGGAATGAGCAATCAGCCCCAGCATTTT
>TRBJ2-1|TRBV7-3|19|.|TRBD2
CASSREPGLADPSYNEQFF
TGTGCCAGCAGCCGAGAACCGGGACTAGCGGACCCCTCCTACAATGAGCAGTTCTTC
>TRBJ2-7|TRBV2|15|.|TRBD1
CASCAGTGGPYEQYF
TGTGCCAGCTGTGCCGGGACAGGGGGACCCTACGAGCAGTACTTC
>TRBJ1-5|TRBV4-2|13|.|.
CASSQDTGGAQHF
TGTGCCAGCAGCCAAGATACGGGGGGAGCCCAGCATTTT
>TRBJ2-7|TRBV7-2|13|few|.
CASSLASGLEQYF
TGTGCCAGCAGCTTAGCGAGTGGGCTCGAGCAGTACTTC
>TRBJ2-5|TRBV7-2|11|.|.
CASTIQETQYF
TGTGCCAGCACCATCCAAGAGACCCAGTACTTC
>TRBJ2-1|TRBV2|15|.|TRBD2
CASSPPRGRDNEQFF
TGTGCCAGCAGCCCACCGCGCGGGAGAGACAATGAGCAGTTCTTC
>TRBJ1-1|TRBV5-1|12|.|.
CASSQGDTEAFF
TGCGCCAGCTCCCAGGGTGACACTGAAGCTTTCTTT
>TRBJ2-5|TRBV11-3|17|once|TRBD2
CASSPGAGLAGGETQYF
TGTGCCAGCAGCCCGGGTGCGGGACTAGCGGGAGGAGAGACCCAGTACTTC
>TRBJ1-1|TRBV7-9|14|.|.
CASSLVGVDTEAFF
TGTGCCAGCAGCTTAGTCGGGGTGGACACTGAAGCTTTCTTT
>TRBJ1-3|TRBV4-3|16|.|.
CASSQDTGSSGNTIYF
TGCGCCAGCAGCCAAGATACAGGCAGCTCTGGAAACACCATATATTTT
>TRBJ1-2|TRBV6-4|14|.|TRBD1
CASSTGTDLYGYTF
TGTGCCAGCAGCACCGGGACAGACCTCTATGGCTACACCTTC
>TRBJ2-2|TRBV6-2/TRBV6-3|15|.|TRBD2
CASSPLAGGTGELFF
TGTGCCAGCAGTCCACTAGCGGGAGGTACCGGGGAGCTGTTTTTT
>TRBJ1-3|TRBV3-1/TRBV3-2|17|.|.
CASSQGVGSRSGNTIYF
TGTGCCAGCAGCCAAGGTGTCGGCAGCCGATCTGGAAACACCATATATTTT
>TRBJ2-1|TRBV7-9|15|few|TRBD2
CASSPKVAGGNEQFF
TGTGCCAGCAGCCCAAAGGTAGCGGGAGGTAATGAGCAGTTCTTC
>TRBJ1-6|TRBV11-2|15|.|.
CASSLSSSYNSPLHF
TGTGCCAGCAGCTTGTCAAGCTCCTATAATTCACCCCTCCACTTT
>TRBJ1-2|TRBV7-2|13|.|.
CASSLAIDYGYTF
TGTGCCAGCAGCTTAGCCATAGACTATGGCTACACCTTC
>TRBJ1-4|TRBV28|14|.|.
CASIKGSDNEKLFF
TGTGCCAGCATAAAGGGCTCCGATAATGAAAAACTGTTTTTT
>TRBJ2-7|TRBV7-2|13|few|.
CASSLVQDGEQYF
TGTGCCAGCAGCTTAGTCCAGGATGGCGAGCAGTACTTC
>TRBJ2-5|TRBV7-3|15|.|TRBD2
CASSLGSGGKETQYF
TGTGCCAGCAGCCTTGGTTCGGGGGGGAAAGAGACCCAGTACTTC
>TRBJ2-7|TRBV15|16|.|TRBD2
CATSRDRWEGTYEQYF
TGTGCCACCAGCAGAGATCGGTGGGAGGGGACCTACGAGCAGTACTTC
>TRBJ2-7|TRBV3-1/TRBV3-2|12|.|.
CASSQDPYEQYF
TGTGCCAGCAGCCAAGATCCCTACGAGCAGTACTTC
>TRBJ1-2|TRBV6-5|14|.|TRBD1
CASSLGQGSYGYTF
TGTGCCAGCAGTTTGGGACAGGGAAGCTATGGCTACACCTTC
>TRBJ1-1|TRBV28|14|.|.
CASSLTRATTEAFF
TGTGCCAGCAGTTTAACAAGGGCGACCACTGAAGCTTTCTTT
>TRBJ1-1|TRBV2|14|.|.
CASRSGTMNTEAFF
TGTGCCAGCAGGTCCGGGACGATGAACACTGAAGCTTTCTTT
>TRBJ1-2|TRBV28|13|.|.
CASSDSGGYGYTF
TGTGCCAGCAGTGACTCCGGTGGCTATGGCTACACCTTC
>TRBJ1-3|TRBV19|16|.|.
CASSKPYREKGNTIYF
TGTGCCAGTAGTAAGCCTTACAGAGAAAAAGGAAACACCATATATTTT
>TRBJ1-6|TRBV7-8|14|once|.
CASSLDRAGSPLHF
TGTGCCAGCAGCTTAGACAGGGCTGGATCACCCCTCCACTTT
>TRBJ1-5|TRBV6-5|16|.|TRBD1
CASSSTVGTGNQPQHF
TGTGCCAGCAGTTCCACCGTAGGGACAGGCAATCAGCCCCAGCATTTT
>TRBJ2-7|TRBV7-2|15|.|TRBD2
CASSLAPSGFYEQYF
TGTGCCAGCAGCTTAGCGCCTAGCGGATTTTACGAGCAGTACTTC
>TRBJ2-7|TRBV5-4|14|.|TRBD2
CASSLTSGRTEQYF
TGTGCCAGCAGCTTAACTAGCGGGAGAACCGAGCAGTACTTC
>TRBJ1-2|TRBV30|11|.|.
CAWWATLGYTF
TGTGCCTGGTGGGCAACGCTTGGCTACACCTTC
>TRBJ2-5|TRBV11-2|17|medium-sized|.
CASSPISPLNSPETQYF
TGTGCCAGCAGCCCTATATCCCCATTGAATTCACCAGAGACCCAGTACTTC
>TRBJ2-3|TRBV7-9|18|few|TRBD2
CASSPPPRLAGRTDTQYF
TGTGCCAGCAGCCCCCCACCAAGACTAGCGGGTCGAACAGATACGCAGTATTTT
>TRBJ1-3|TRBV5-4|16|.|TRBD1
CASSLRPTGLANTIYF
TGTGCCAGCAGCTTGAGGCCGACAGGGCTGGCAAACACCATATATTTT
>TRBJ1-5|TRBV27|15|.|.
CASGGRWGSNQPQHF
TGTGCCAGCGGAGGGCGGTGGGGAAGCAATCAGCCCCAGCATTTT
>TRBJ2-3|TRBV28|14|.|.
CASTDRQGLGTQYF
TGTGCCAGCACCGATCGACAGGGACTTGGTACGCAGTATTTT
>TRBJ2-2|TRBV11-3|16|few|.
CASSLAGRENTGELFF
TGTGCCAGCAGCTTAGCTGGGCGGGAGAACACCGGGGAGCTGTTTTTT
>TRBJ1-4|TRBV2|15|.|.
CASSALGSPNEKLFF
TGTGCCAGCAGTGCATTGGGTTCTCCTAATGAAAAACTGTTTTTT
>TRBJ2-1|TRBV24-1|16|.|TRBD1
CATSETGTGSYNEQFF
TGTGCCACCAGTGAAACCGGGACAGGGTCCTACAATGAGCAGTTCTTC
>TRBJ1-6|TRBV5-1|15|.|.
CASSLFREGNSPLHF
TGCGCCAGCAGCCTTTTCAGGGAGGGGAATTCACCCCTCCACTTT
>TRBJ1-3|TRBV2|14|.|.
CASRSGTSGNTIYF
TGTGCCAGCAGATCCGGGACGTCTGGAAACACCATATATTTT
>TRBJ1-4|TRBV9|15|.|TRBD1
CASSPGGTTNEKLFF
TGTGCCAGCAGCCCAGGGGGGACGACTAATGAAAAACTGTTTTTT
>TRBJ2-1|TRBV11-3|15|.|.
CASSSAESSYNEQFF
TGTGCCAGCAGCAGTGCGGAGAGCTCCTACAATGAGCAGTTCTTC
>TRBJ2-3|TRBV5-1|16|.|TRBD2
CASSFNPGGSTDTQYF
TGCGCCAGCAGCTTTAACCCGGGAGGGAGCACAGATACGCAGTATTTT
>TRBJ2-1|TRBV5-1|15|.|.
CASSYGQGSYNEQFF
TGCGCCAGCAGCTACGGTCAGGGCTCCTACAATGAGCAGTTCTTC
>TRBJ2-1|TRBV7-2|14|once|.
CASSVGGQQLLQFF
TGTGCCAGCTCTGTCGGGGGACAACAACTCCTCCAGTTCTTC